These 14 T cell receptor beta chains came from one sample sequenced in a study of OX40 agonist ivuxolimab in advanced cancers. Sequencing used immunoSEQ multiplex PCR; TCRdb keeps in-frame clones, though not all of them. This sample has some 90,000 clones, with approximately 92% found just once. Material: CD4+ or CD8+ T cells sorted from blood, obtained in a trial of the OX40 agonist ivuxolimab. Receptors were obtained from an adult with an advanced solid tumor such as melanoma, head and neck, liver or kidney cancer.

The rearrangement links TRBV5-6 to TRBJ2-5; D unclear. V was clipped by 0 bases and J by 5 bases, with 5 bases between them. CDR3 length: 12 amino acids. The V gene's germline CDR1 is SGHDT and CDR2 YYEEEE. CDR3 residues: CASSLGWETQYF. The CDR3 coding sequence is TGTGCCAGCAGCTTGGGGTGGGAGACCCAGTACTTC.

V gene TRBV4-2 combines with J gene TRBJ2-1, with 13 positions matching TRBD2. The CDR3 length is 16 residues. V gave up 1 base and J gave up 8 bases; unmatched junction bases: 5. Germline V CDR1 and CDR2: LGHNA, YNFKEQ. The CDR3 protein is CASSQGTSGSIDEQFF. CDR3 DNA: TGTGCCAGCAGCCAAGGGACTAGCGGGAGTATAGATGAGCAGTTCTTC.

The chain recombines TRBV9 with TRBJ1-3; 8 nucleotides line up with TRBD1. Germline V gene sequence: CDR1 SGDLS, CDR2 YYNGEE. Losses at the gene ends were 4 bases for V and 2 bases for J; bases not matched to a gene: 8. CDR3 size: 16 residues. Here the CDR3 reads CASSLGPQGAGNTIYF. The DNA of the CDR3 is TGTGCCAGCAGCCTAGGACCACAGGGGGCTGGAAACACCATATATTTT.

The J gene is TRBJ1-2, the V gene TRBV27; 7 nucleotides match TRBD1. V dropped 6 bases and J dropped 1; count of bases not matched to a gene: 5. The CDR3 totals 14 residues. CDR1 MNHEY and CDR2 SMNVEV come from the germline V gene (reference sequence). CDR3 sequence reads: CASRGGQYNYGYTF. CDR3 nucleotide sequence: TGTGCCAGCAGAGGGGGACAGTATAACTATGGCTACACCTTC.

The genes are TRBV7-8 and TRBJ1-1; no firm D call. This CDR3 has 14 residues. V lost 5 bases and J lost 0, with 10 bases in between. In germline, CDR1 is SGHVS, CDR2 FQNEAQ. CDR3 residues: CASSPVAMNTEAFF. The CDR3 DNA follows: TGTGCCAGCAGCCCAGTTGCTATGAACACTGAAGCTTTCTTT.

CDR3 nucleotide sequence: TGTGCCACCAGCAGAGTCCTGGTCCCTGACAGTACCTCCTACGAGCAGTACTTC. This codes for CATSRVLVPDSTSYEQYF. The rearrangement links TRBV15 to TRBJ2-7; D may be TRBD1 (5 bases). This CDR3 is 18 amino acids long. The germline gives CDR1 LNHNV, CDR2 YYDKDF (reference sequence). V dropped 1 base and J dropped 0 bases, with 19 bases sitting between them.

The chain joins TRBV6-7 to TRBJ2-1, with D perhaps TRBD1 (5 bases). TRBV6-7 is an ORF for which the function is uncertain. The CDR3 has 15 residues. V was shortened by 6 bases and J by 4 bases, with 16 bases between the two germline ends. The DNA of the CDR3 is TGTGCCAGCAGCCCCGGCGGCAAGGGGTACAATGAGCAGTTCTTC. This translates into CASSPGGKGYNEQFF.

This chain connects TRBV27 to TRBJ2-1; TRBD2 might be the D (7 bases). The CDR3 is 17 residues long. Trimming shortened V by 4 bases and J by 2 bases, and 18 bases separated the two germline ends. Germline CDR1 MNHEY, CDR2 SMNVEV (reference sequence). CDR3: CASSSRTAGPAYNEQFF. Here the CDR3 DNA reads TGTGCCAGCAGTTCCCGGACAGCGGGACCAGCCTACAATGAGCAGTTCTTC.

The chain recombines TRBV25-1 with TRBJ2-1; D not certain. The CDR3 extends over 14 amino acids. Trimming shortened V by 3 bases and J by 6 bases, and 12 bases separated the two germline ends. Germline values: CDR1 MGHDK, CDR2 SYGVNS. In nucleotides, the CDR3 is TGTGCCAGCAGTGAGGCAGGACCCATCAATGAGCAGTTCTTC. Encoded protein: CASSEAGPINEQFF.

This chain links TRBV27 with TRBJ2-7; possible D gene TRBD2, 6 bases. Trimming took 3 bases from V and 5 from J, leaving 17 bases between them. This CDR3 spans 15 amino acids. Germline CDR1 MNHEY, CDR2 SMNVEV (reference sequence). CDR3 in DNA: TGTGCCAGCAGTTTGGGGCCCCTAGCGATCCACGAGCAGTACTTC. This translates into CASSLGPLAIHEQYF.

The CDR3 reads CASSPTNTGELFF. The CDR3 bases are TGTGCCAGCAGCCCTACCAACACCGGGGAGCTGTTTTTT. J is TRBJ2-2 and V is TRBV11-3, with D unresolved. This CDR3 spans 13 amino acids. Germline V gene data show CDR1 as SGHNT and CDR2 as YENEEA. The V gene lost 5 bases and the J gene lost 2 bases, with 6 bases spanning the gap.

This chain joins TRBV19 and TRBJ2-6; D unresolved. The CDR3 extends over 13 amino acids. Trimming took 3 bases from V and 3 from J, leaving 3 bases between them. The germline V gene has CDR1 LNHDA and CDR2 SQIVND (reference sequence). The DNA of the CDR3 is TGTGCCAGTAGTATGAGTGGGGCCAACGTCCTGACTTTC. Translated: CASSMSGANVLTF.

This chain uses TRBV5-4 with TRBJ2-1; D is uncertain. Germline CDR1 is SGHNT and CDR2 is YYREEE (reference sequence). The V and J ends lost 4 bases and 7 bases respectively, with 9 bases between them. There are 12 residues in the CDR3. The CDR3 region is CASSQSKNEQFF. The CDR3 DNA follows: TGTGCCAGCAGCCAAAGCAAGAATGAGCAGTTCTTC.

V usage is TRBV27 and J usage is TRBJ2-7, with D unclear. Trimming cost V 5 bases and J 0 bases, with 11 bases left between them. This CDR3 is built from 14 residues. The germline V gene encodes CDR1 MNHEY and CDR2 SMNVEV (reference sequence). CDR3 amino acids: CASSPPGSSYEQYF. CDR3 nucleotides: TGTGCCAGCAGTCCCCCGGGCAGCTCCTACGAGCAGTACTTC.